This T cell receptor (beta chain) stems from a study of cytomegalovirus exposure and HLA in healthy donors. Germline CDR1 and CDR2: SGHKS and YYEKEE (reference sequence). Trimming shortened V by 4 bases and J by 3 bases, and 16 bases separated the two germline ends. The CDR3 covers 15 residues. The PCR employed 60 Vbeta primers together with 13 Jbeta primers. Per the authors' pipeline: Among the unique TCR beta chains that a later analysis counted, about 85 million in all, some 10 million were shared. Some clones are missing from TCRdb's copy, which holds only in-frame ones; the method was immunoSEQ multiplex PCR. The DNA gave D and trimming, while V, J and clone size come from that table. The data hold about 230,000 clones, with about 85% observed a single time. This clone was seen only once.

The TCR comes from a human donor in good health. The V and J genes are TRBV5-5 and TRBJ1-1; D is perhaps TRBD1 (5 bases). The sample consisted of PBMCs. CDR3: CASSPRPGGDTEAFF. CDR3 in DNA: TGTGCCAGCAGCCCGCGCCCCGGAGGGGACACTGAAGCTTTCTTT. Full variable domain (remainder filled in from reference TRBV5-5 and TRBJ1-1): DAGVTQSPTHLIKTRGQQVTLRCSPISGHKSVSWYQQVLGQGPQFIFQYYEKEERGRGNFPDRFSARQFPNYSSELNVNALLLGDSALYLCASSPRPGGDTEAFFGQGTRLTVV.